The T cell receptor (beta chain) described here comes from a study of T cells after yellow fever vaccination. TCRdb re-called the 5' RACE reads with MiXCR, one entry per CDR3 protein. Counted here are a few hundred thousand distinct CDR3 sequences, around 16% occurring once; the ten biggest clones make up roughly 17%. This clonotype was counted at least ten times. This sequence originates from a man younger than 35 who received the YFV17D yellow fever vaccine. Sequencing used PBMCs, obtained around 5 days after the first yellow fever vaccination.

The CDR3 DNA reads TGTGCCAGCAGGAGGGAACGGGACTCCTACGAGCAGTACTTC. Its protein product is CASRRERDSYEQYF. The chain combines TRBV6-5 with TRBJ2-7, with TRBD2 as a possible D gene (5 bases). Germline V gene lookup returns CDR1 MNHEY and CDR2 SVGAGI. The V end lost 6 bases, the J end lost 0 bases, and 12 bases lay between the germline ends. The CDR3 runs 14 residues.